This is a list of T cell receptor beta chains from one sample in a study of T cell repertoires in cytomegalovirus infection. TCRdb processed the reads anew with MiXCR; each CDR3 protein has one entry. The profile shows more than 200,000 distinct CDR3 sequences, roughly 9.1% of them singletons. The specimen sequenced was PBMCs. Source of these receptors: a human donor in good health (CMV status not recorded). Some clones in this sample may be carry-over from other donors' samples. Both conserved end residues are part of each CDR3. A D gene is named only where the DNA matches it firmly. Clone size, where shown, is once, few, many, or a class for clones that have expanded.

abundance	len	j_gene	v_gene	d_gene	CDR3aa	CDR3nt
many	14	TRBJ1-5	TRBV12-3/TRBV12-4	TRBD1	CASWDRASHQPQHF	TGTGCCAGCTGGGACAGGGCGTCCCATCAGCCCCAGCATTTT
many	14	TRBJ2-5	TRBV7-2	TRBD2	CASSLGGIQETQYF	TGTGCCAGCAGCTTGGGGGGGATCCAGGAGACCCAGTACTTC
NA	15	TRBJ2-1	TRBV20-1	TRBD2	CSANLAGGTYNEQFF	TGCAGTGCTAATTTAGCGGGGGGTACCTACAATGAGCAGTTCTTC
once	16	TRBJ2-7	TRBV14	NA	CASSQTSPLTGYEQYF	TGTGCCAGCAGCCAAACTTCGCCGCTGACGGGCTACGAGCAGTACTTC
few	17	TRBJ1-1	TRBV19	TRBD1	CASSSYSGTGTSTEAFF	TGTGCCAGTAGTTCTTACTCCGGGACAGGGACGAGCACTGAAGCTTTCTTT
few	14	TRBJ2-2	TRBV7-9	NA	CASTTGLNTRELFF	TGTGCCAGCACGACGGGACTGAACACCAGGGAGCTGTTTTTT
many	16	TRBJ2-1	TRBV7-6	TRBD2	CASSSAGLAVRNEQFF	TGTGCCAGCAGCTCGGCTGGACTAGCGGTAAGGAATGAGCAGTTCTTC
many	15	TRBJ2-5	TRBV15	NA	CATSRVTGNQETQYF	TGTGCCACCAGCAGAGTCACAGGCAACCAAGAGACCCAGTACTTC
few	13	TRBJ2-7	TRBV3-1	NA	CASSQQKGYEQYF	TGTGCCAGCAGCCAACAGAAAGGTTACGAGCAGTACTTC
few	16	TRBJ2-5	TRBV18	TRBD2	CASSPLTSGHQETQYF	TGTGCCAGCTCGCCCTTAACTAGCGGACACCAAGAGACCCAGTACTTC
many	17	TRBJ2-6	TRBV7-3	TRBD1	CASREKGQVSGANVLTF	TGTGCCAGCAGGGAGAAGGGACAGGTCTCTGGGGCCAACGTCCTGACTTTC
many	17	TRBJ1-2	TRBV28	TRBD1	CASSTGTGPGRVDGYTF	TGTGCCAGCAGTACAGGGACAGGCCCCGGGAGGGTCGATGGCTACACCTTC
many	12	TRBJ1-2	TRBV7-2	NA	CASSPGPGGYTF	TGTGCCAGCAGCCCTGGGCCCGGGGGCTACACCTTC
many	19	TRBJ1-2	TRBV7-2	NA	CASSLGGLGGVAPLAGYTF	TGTGCCAGCAGCTTAGGGGGTTTGGGGGGAGTCGCCCCCTTGGCTGGCTACACCTTC
many	14	TRBJ1-5	TRBV7-2	TRBD1	CASSLGQPYQPQHF	TGTGCCAGCAGCTTGGGACAGCCCTATCAGCCCCAGCATTTT
many	14	TRBJ2-1	TRBV7-2	NA	CASSLEVAVNEQFF	TGTGCCAGCAGCTTAGAAGTAGCTGTCAATGAGCAGTTCTTC
NA	13	TRBJ2-2	TRBV11-3	NA	CASSPARTGELFF	TGTGCCAGCAGCCCAGCGAGAACCGGGGAGCTGTTTTTT
many	16	TRBJ2-2	TRBV20-1	TRBD1	CSARRTGRTHTGELFF	TGCAGTGCTAGACGGACAGGGCGCACCCACACCGGGGAGCTGTTTTTT
many	15	TRBJ2-4	TRBV7-2	TRBD1	CASSSQGRAKNIQYF	TGTGCCAGCAGCTCACAGGGGCGGGCCAAAAACATTCAGTACTTC
many	13	TRBJ1-6	TRBV7-2	NA	CASSEIYNSPLHF	TGTGCCAGCAGTGAGATCTATAATTCACCCCTCCACTTT
many	14	TRBJ1-2	TRBV6-6	NA	CASSYGREVRGYTF	TGTGCCAGCAGTTACGGCAGGGAGGTGAGGGGCTACACCTTC
many	16	TRBJ2-2	TRBV7-2	NA	CASSLVGGRDTGELFF	TGTGCCAGCAGCTTAGTTGGTGGCAGGGACACCGGGGAGCTGTTTTTT
many	16	TRBJ1-3	TRBV11-2	NA	CASSLGQTPSGNTIYF	TGTGCCAGCAGCTTAGGGCAGACGCCCTCTGGAAACACCATATATTTT
NA	14	TRBJ2-5	TRBV11-3	TRBD1	CASSWGQGSRAQYF	TGTGCCAGCAGCTGGGGACAGGGATCAAGGGCCCAGTACTTC